This is a list of T cell receptor beta chains from one sample in a study of T cell responses to AZD1222 COVID-19 vaccine. Generated by immunoSEQ multiplex PCR, the TCRdb table keeps only in-frame clones and is missing some. The sample includes about 130,000 clones, 70% to 90% seen only once; the top ten take 1.5% to 2%. The sample in question was peripheral blood, obtained on day 0 of AZD1222 vaccination. These receptors originate from an adult in good health. CDR3s include the opening cysteine and the closing phenylalanine or tryptophan. D genes are given only for firm matches. Clone size is shown for a subset of rows, as once, few, many or a class of expanded clone.

clone_size: -; j_call: TRBJ2-1; v_call: TRBV19; d_call: TRBD2; cdr3_aa: CASSRLAGLGDEQFF; cdr3_nt: TGTGCCAGTAGTAGACTAGCGGGTCTCGGGGATGAGCAGTTCTTC
clone_size: few; j_call: TRBJ2-5; v_call: TRBV28; d_call: TRBD1; cdr3_aa: CASRQGRETQYF; cdr3_nt: TGTGCCAGCAGACAGGGGCGGGAGACCCAGTACTTC
clone_size: -; j_call: TRBJ2-2; v_call: TRBV4-3; d_call: TRBD1; cdr3_aa: CASRQGANTGELFF; cdr3_nt: TGCGCCAGCAGACAGGGGGCGAACACCGGGGAGCTGTTTTTT
clone_size: -; j_call: TRBJ2-3; v_call: TRBV24-1; d_call: -; cdr3_aa: CATSDPSFTDTQYF; cdr3_nt: TGTGCCACCAGTGATCCCTCCTTCACAGATACGCAGTATTTT
clone_size: -; j_call: TRBJ2-7; v_call: TRBV28; d_call: TRBD2; cdr3_aa: CASARGDPYEQYF; cdr3_nt: TGTGCCAGCGCACGGGGGGACCCCTACGAGCAGTACTTC
clone_size: -; j_call: TRBJ2-4; v_call: TRBV29-1; d_call: -; cdr3_aa: CSVEDPGRRRGIQYF; cdr3_nt: TGCAGCGTTGAAGATCCAGGACGTAGAAGAGGCATTCAGTACTTC
clone_size: -; j_call: TRBJ1-4; v_call: TRBV6-1; d_call: -; cdr3_aa: CASSEEKGRSVRVEKLFF; cdr3_nt: TGTGCCAGCAGTGAAGAAAAGGGAAGATCAGTCAGGGTTGAAAAACTGTTTTTT
clone_size: once; j_call: TRBJ1-5; v_call: TRBV5-8; d_call: -; cdr3_aa: CASTPMVENSNQPQHF; cdr3_nt: TGTGCCAGCACACCGATGGTGGAGAATAGCAATCAGCCCCAGCATTTT
clone_size: -; j_call: TRBJ1-5; v_call: TRBV12-5; d_call: -; cdr3_aa: CASGLVTGYPDF; cdr3_nt: TGTGCTAGTGGTTTGGTAACCGGCTATCCGGATTTT
clone_size: -; j_call: TRBJ1-2; v_call: TRBV28; d_call: -; cdr3_aa: CASSSQGVYGYTF; cdr3_nt: TGTGCCAGCAGCTCCCAGGGTGTCTATGGCTACACCTTC
clone_size: few; j_call: TRBJ1-1; v_call: TRBV11-2; d_call: -; cdr3_aa: CASSFKGKNTEAFF; cdr3_nt: TGTGCCAGCAGCTTCAAAGGGAAAAACACTGAAGCTTTCTTT
clone_size: once; j_call: TRBJ1-1; v_call: TRBV5-1; d_call: -; cdr3_aa: CASSHWDGDPEAFF; cdr3_nt: TGCGCCAGCAGCCACTGGGATGGGGACCCTGAAGCTTTCTTT
clone_size: -; j_call: TRBJ1-2; v_call: TRBV19; d_call: -; cdr3_aa: CASARAAQANYGYTF; cdr3_nt: TGTGCCAGCGCTAGGGCAGCTCAAGCAAACTATGGCTACACCTTC
clone_size: -; j_call: TRBJ2-1; v_call: TRBV9; d_call: TRBD1; cdr3_aa: CASSPAPGGVFAEQFF; cdr3_nt: TGTGCCAGCAGCCCAGCACCAGGGGGCGTTTTTGCTGAGCAGTTCTTC
clone_size: -; j_call: TRBJ1-6; v_call: TRBV2; d_call: -; cdr3_aa: CASSVDSNSPLHF; cdr3_nt: TGTGCCAGCAGTGTCGACAGTAATTCACCCCTCCACTTT
clone_size: -; j_call: TRBJ1-4; v_call: TRBV6-5; d_call: TRBD1; cdr3_aa: CASRSGGATGEKLFF; cdr3_nt: TGTGCCAGCAGGTCAGGGGGGGCCACAGGGGAAAAACTGTTTTTT
clone_size: -; j_call: TRBJ1-4; v_call: TRBV5-1; d_call: -; cdr3_aa: CASSSGALGLNEKLFF; cdr3_nt: TGCGCCAGCAGCTCCGGGGCCCTGGGTCTTAATGAAAAACTGTTTTTT
clone_size: -; j_call: TRBJ2-1; v_call: TRBV7-6; d_call: TRBD1; cdr3_aa: CASSRDREPYNEQFF; cdr3_nt: TGTGCCAGCAGCCGAGACAGGGAACCGTACAATGAGCAGTTCTTC
clone_size: -; j_call: TRBJ2-7; v_call: TRBV5-1; d_call: -; cdr3_aa: CASSLLATYEQYF; cdr3_nt: TGCGCCAGCAGCTTGCTGGCCACCTACGAGCAGTACTTC
clone_size: -; j_call: TRBJ1-1; v_call: TRBV9; d_call: TRBD1; cdr3_aa: CASSLTGTALEAFF; cdr3_nt: TGTGCCAGCAGTCTGACCGGGACAGCGCTAGAAGCTTTCTTT
clone_size: -; j_call: TRBJ1-1; v_call: TRBV20-1; d_call: -; cdr3_aa: CSATLGTEAFF; cdr3_nt: TGCAGTGCTACCTTGGGCACTGAAGCTTTCTTT
clone_size: -; j_call: TRBJ2-2; v_call: TRBV4-2; d_call: -; cdr3_aa: CASSQDTNTLTGELFF; cdr3_nt: TGTGCCAGCAGCCAAGATACAAACACCCTCACCGGGGAGCTGTTTTTT
clone_size: -; j_call: TRBJ2-7; v_call: TRBV28; d_call: TRBD2; cdr3_aa: CASRNSGSGEQYF; cdr3_nt: TGTGCCAGCCGTAACAGCGGGAGTGGGGAGCAGTACTTC
clone_size: -; j_call: TRBJ1-2; v_call: TRBV29-1; d_call: -; cdr3_aa: CSVDPGYGYTF; cdr3_nt: TGCAGCGTTGACCCAGGGTATGGCTACACCTTC
clone_size: few; j_call: TRBJ2-1; v_call: TRBV6-4; d_call: TRBD2; cdr3_aa: CASSAGTSGDNEQFF; cdr3_nt: TGTGCCAGCAGTGCCGGGACTAGCGGCGATAATGAGCAGTTCTTC
clone_size: -; j_call: TRBJ2-1; v_call: TRBV27; d_call: TRBD1; cdr3_aa: CASSLTGPGEQFF; cdr3_nt: TGTGCCAGCAGTTTGACAGGGCCTGGTGAGCAGTTCTTC
clone_size: -; j_call: TRBJ1-1; v_call: TRBV28; d_call: TRBD1; cdr3_aa: CASSLDRTGFGTEAFF; cdr3_nt: TGTGCCAGCAGTCTCGACCGGACAGGGTTCGGCACTGAAGCTTTCTTT
clone_size: few; j_call: TRBJ1-1; v_call: TRBV5-5; d_call: TRBD1; cdr3_aa: CASSWGQNEAFF; cdr3_nt: TGTGCCAGCAGCTGGGGACAGAATGAAGCTTTCTTT
clone_size: -; j_call: TRBJ2-7; v_call: TRBV7-9; d_call: -; cdr3_aa: CASSLYGEGEQYF; cdr3_nt: TGTGCCAGCAGCTTATATGGTGAAGGCGAGCAGTACTTC
clone_size: -; j_call: TRBJ2-3; v_call: TRBV9; d_call: -; cdr3_aa: CASSVGGRLIGTDTQYF; cdr3_nt: TGTGCCAGCAGCGTAGGGGGGAGATTAATAGGAACAGATACGCAGTATTTT
clone_size: -; j_call: TRBJ1-2; v_call: TRBV11-2; d_call: TRBD1; cdr3_aa: CASSVTGTGGGYTF; cdr3_nt: TGTGCCAGCAGCGTAACCGGGACAGGGGGTGGCTACACCTTC
clone_size: -; j_call: TRBJ1-3; v_call: TRBV5-5; d_call: -; cdr3_aa: CASSFPPKTNTIYF; cdr3_nt: TGTGCCAGCAGCTTTCCCCCCAAGACAAACACCATATATTTT
clone_size: -; j_call: TRBJ1-1; v_call: TRBV10-3; d_call: -; cdr3_aa: CATQRGADTEAFF; cdr3_nt: TGTGCCACCCAGCGGGGGGCAGACACTGAAGCTTTCTTT
clone_size: -; j_call: TRBJ1-1; v_call: TRBV28; d_call: TRBD1; cdr3_aa: CASGPTRGITEAFF; cdr3_nt: TGTGCCAGCGGCCCCACCAGGGGGATTACTGAAGCTTTCTTT
clone_size: -; j_call: TRBJ2-5; v_call: TRBV29-1; d_call: -; cdr3_aa: CSVDGIMKTQYF; cdr3_nt: TGCAGCGTTGATGGTATTATGAAGACCCAGTACTTC
clone_size: -; j_call: TRBJ1-2; v_call: TRBV6-5; d_call: TRBD1; cdr3_aa: CASSLTPEDRGKGYTF; cdr3_nt: TGTGCCAGCAGTTTAACCCCGGAGGACAGGGGTAAGGGCTACACCTTC
clone_size: -; j_call: TRBJ2-7; v_call: TRBV27; d_call: TRBD2; cdr3_aa: CASSLRGLAGYEQYF; cdr3_nt: TGTGCCAGCAGTTTAAGGGGACTAGCGGGATATGAGCAGTACTTC
clone_size: -; j_call: TRBJ2-2; v_call: TRBV7-3; d_call: -; cdr3_aa: CASSSTSTGELFF; cdr3_nt: TGTGCCAGCAGCTCCACAAGCACCGGGGAGCTGTTTTTT
clone_size: -; j_call: TRBJ2-7; v_call: TRBV27; d_call: -; cdr3_aa: CASSFGQNYEQYF; cdr3_nt: TGTGCCAGCAGTTTCGGACAGAACTACGAGCAGTACTTC
clone_size: -; j_call: TRBJ1-3; v_call: TRBV30; d_call: -; cdr3_aa: CAWSVRGRGGNTIYF; cdr3_nt: TGTGCCTGGAGTGTACGTGGAAGGGGCGGAAACACCATATATTTT
clone_size: -; j_call: TRBJ1-6; v_call: TRBV30; d_call: -; cdr3_aa: CASRLGNSPLHF; cdr3_nt: TGTGCTTCGAGGTTGGGCAATTCACCCCTCCACTTT
clone_size: -; j_call: TRBJ1-1; v_call: TRBV4-3; d_call: -; cdr3_aa: CASSQDQSGTAWAFF; cdr3_nt: TGCGCCAGCAGCCAAGATCAATCAGGGACCGCATGGGCTTTCTTT
clone_size: once; j_call: TRBJ2-1; v_call: TRBV27; d_call: -; cdr3_aa: CASRPSFRGASSYNEQFF; cdr3_nt: TGTGCCAGCAGACCCTCATTCCGCGGGGCGAGCTCCTACAATGAGCAGTTCTTC
clone_size: -; j_call: TRBJ1-3; v_call: TRBV12-5; d_call: -; cdr3_aa: CASGFIRPSGNTIYF; cdr3_nt: TGTGCTAGTGGTTTCATTCGACCCTCTGGAAACACCATATATTTT
clone_size: -; j_call: TRBJ2-1; v_call: TRBV5-1; d_call: -; cdr3_aa: CASSGPVEQFF; cdr3_nt: TGCGCCAGCTCGGGGCCAGTAGAGCAGTTCTTC
clone_size: -; j_call: TRBJ2-7; v_call: TRBV5-4; d_call: -; cdr3_aa: CASSDTVHEQYF; cdr3_nt: TGTGCCAGCAGTGATACGGTCCACGAGCAGTACTTC
clone_size: -; j_call: TRBJ1-6; v_call: TRBV18; d_call: TRBD1; cdr3_aa: CASSPGTGDSPLHF; cdr3_nt: TGTGCCAGCTCACCCGGGACAGGAGATTCACCCCTCCACTTT
clone_size: -; j_call: TRBJ2-7; v_call: TRBV28; d_call: -; cdr3_aa: CASSLVRYPYEQYF; cdr3_nt: TGTGCCAGCAGTTTGGTTAGGTATCCCTACGAGCAGTACTTC
clone_size: -; j_call: TRBJ2-5; v_call: TRBV9; d_call: -; cdr3_aa: CASSSTGTLSTQYF; cdr3_nt: TGTGCCAGCAGCAGCACCGGGACCCTGTCGACCCAGTACTTC
clone_size: once; j_call: TRBJ2-7; v_call: TRBV19; d_call: -; cdr3_aa: CASSDDSGISYEQYF; cdr3_nt: TGTGCCAGTAGTGACGACAGTGGGATCTCCTACGAGCAGTACTTC
clone_size: -; j_call: TRBJ1-2; v_call: TRBV2; d_call: -; cdr3_aa: CARRHDNYGYTF; cdr3_nt: TGTGCCAGAAGACACGATAACTATGGCTACACCTTC
clone_size: -; j_call: TRBJ2-1; v_call: TRBV18; d_call: -; cdr3_aa: CASSPLGSRNEQFF; cdr3_nt: TGTGCCAGCTCACCACTGGGGAGTAGGAATGAGCAGTTCTTC
clone_size: -; j_call: TRBJ1-1; v_call: TRBV19; d_call: TRBD1; cdr3_aa: CASSIRDRFEAFF; cdr3_nt: TGTGCCAGTAGTATCAGGGACAGATTTGAAGCTTTCTTT